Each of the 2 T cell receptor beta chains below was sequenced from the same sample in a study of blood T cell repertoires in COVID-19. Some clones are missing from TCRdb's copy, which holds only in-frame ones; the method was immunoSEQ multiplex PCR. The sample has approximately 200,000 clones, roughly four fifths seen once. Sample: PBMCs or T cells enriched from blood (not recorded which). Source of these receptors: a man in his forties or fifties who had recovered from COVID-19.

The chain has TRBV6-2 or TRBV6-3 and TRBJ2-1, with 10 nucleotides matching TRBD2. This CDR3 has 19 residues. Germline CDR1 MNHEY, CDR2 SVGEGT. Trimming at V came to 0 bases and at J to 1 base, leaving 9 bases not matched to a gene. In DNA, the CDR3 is TGTGCCAGCAGTTACTCGATGATAGAACTAGCGGGATCCTACAATGAGCAGTTCTTC. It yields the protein CASSYSMIELAGSYNEQFF.

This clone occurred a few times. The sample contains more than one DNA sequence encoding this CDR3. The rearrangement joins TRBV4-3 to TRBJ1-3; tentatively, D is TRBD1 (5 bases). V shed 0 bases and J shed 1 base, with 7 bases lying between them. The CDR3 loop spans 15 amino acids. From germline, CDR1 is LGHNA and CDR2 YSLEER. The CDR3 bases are TGCGCCAGCAGCCAAGATCAGGGATCTGGAAACACCATATATTTT. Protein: CASSQDQGSGNTIYF.